This TCR beta chain is from a study of OX40 agonist ivuxolimab in advanced cancers. Study overall: While on treatment, patients had intravenous ivuxolimab at 0.01 to 10 mg/kg every 2 weeks. Two cutaneous melanoma patients and one hepatocellular carcinoma patient, three in all, had partial responses. A mean age of roughly 66 years, range 23 to 79, was recorded, and 80% to 90% were male.

Findings and caveats of the study: CD4+ T cells averaged fewer expanded clones than CD8+ T cells.

As to this clone: Its specificity is not known.

Germline values: CDR1 GTSNPN, CDR2 SVGIG (reference sequence). Trimming took 5 bases from V and 2 from J, leaving 11 bases between them. The CDR3 length is 13 residues. Profiling relied on immunoSEQ multiplex PCR, and the TCRdb table lists in-frame clones only, not all of them. The table shows around 86,000 clones, with 70% to 90% occurring only once. Sequences were derived from CD4+ or CD8+ T cells sorted from blood, sampled in a trial of the OX40 agonist ivuxolimab. This clonotype was obtained from an adult with an advanced solid tumor such as melanoma, head and neck, liver or kidney cancer. This chain connects TRBV30 to TRBJ2-3, with no clear D. In DNA form, the CDR3 reads TGTGCCTGGCACCCCCCCTACACAGATACGCAGTATTTT. This sequence encodes CAWHPPYTDTQYF.